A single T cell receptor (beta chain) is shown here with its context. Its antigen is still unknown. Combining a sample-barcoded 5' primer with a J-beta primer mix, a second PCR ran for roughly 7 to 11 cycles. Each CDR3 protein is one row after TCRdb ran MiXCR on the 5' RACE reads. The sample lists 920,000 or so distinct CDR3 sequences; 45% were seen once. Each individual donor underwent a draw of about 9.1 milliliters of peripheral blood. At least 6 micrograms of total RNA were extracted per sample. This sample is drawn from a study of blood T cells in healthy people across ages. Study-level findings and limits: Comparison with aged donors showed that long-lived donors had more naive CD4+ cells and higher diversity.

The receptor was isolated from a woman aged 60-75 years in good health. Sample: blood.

CDR3 sequence (DNA): TGTGCCAGCAGTCCGGGACTAGCTAATATGGGCAATGAGCAGTTCTTC. It is translated as CASSPGLANMGNEQFF. The V call is TRBV12-3 or TRBV12-4, the J call TRBJ2-1, with 9 bases fitting TRBD2. The junction had 11 bases not matched to a gene; V was cut back by 5 bases and J by 6 bases. This CDR3 has 16 residues.